Detailed here is one TCR beta chain. With 60 Vbeta and 13 Jbeta primers, the PCR was carried out. Libraries were prepared by immunoSEQ multiplex PCR; TCRdb keeps only in-frame clonotypes and omits some of them. The table includes more than 95,000 clones, roughly 18% detected once. The data originate from a study of cytomegalovirus exposure and HLA in healthy donors. Likely unrecorded immune exposures existed in these nominally healthy donors. The CDR3 length is 16 residues. V was trimmed by 2 bases and J by 3 bases, leaving 17 bases between them. CDR1 and CDR2 from the germline V gene are MNHEY and SMNVEV (reference sequence).

The sequence was obtained from a female donor in good health and CMV-seropositive. Material: PBMCs. The genes are TRBV27 and TRBJ2-7; D perhaps matches TRBD2 (6 bases). The CDR3 reads CASSLRGSGRVYEQYF. CDR3 DNA sequence: TGTGCCAGCAGTTTACGCGGTAGCGGACGGGTCTACGAGCAGTACTTC.